The 14 T cell receptor beta chains reported below all come from one sample, sequenced in a study of cytomegalovirus exposure and HLA in healthy donors. Researchers ran the PCR with 60 Vbeta and 13 Jbeta primers. TCRdb's copy holds only in-frame clones and misses some; the assay was immunoSEQ multiplex PCR. The sample records roughly 120,000 clones, less than 80% being singletons. Sequenced material: PBMCs. These receptors all come from a woman in her 30s in good health and CMV-seronegative.

The gene calls are TRBV5-1 and TRBJ2-3; 8 bases line up with TRBD1. The J segment lost 0 bases and the V segment lost 0 bases, leaving 3 bases of the junction unmatched. Germline CDR1 reads SGHRS; CDR2 reads YFSETQ. The CDR3 has 16 residues. The CDR3 bases are TGCGCCAGCAGCTTGGTGACAGGGGTTAGCACAGATACGCAGTATTTT. Its protein product is CASSLVTGVSTDTQYF.

CDR3 sequence reads: CASSSPGTGAYEQYF. CDR3 DNA sequence: TGTGCCAGTAGTTCGCCCGGGACAGGGGCCTACGAGCAGTACTTC. The rearrangement joins TRBV19 to TRBJ2-7; 10 bases align to TRBD1. The CDR3 extends over 15 amino acids. Per the germline V gene, CDR1 is LNHDA and CDR2 is SQIVND (reference sequence). V lost 5 bases and J lost 2; bases outside the gene matches: 6.

The rearrangement links TRBV6-1 to TRBJ1-1; 9 bases align to TRBD1. This CDR3 spans 15 amino acids. Germline CDR1 and CDR2: MNHNS and SASEGT. Trimming removed 8 bases from V and 1 base from J; junction bases left unmatched: 8. Written as DNA, the CDR3 is TGTGCCAGCGCCGCTCCGGGACAGGGGAACACTGAAGCTTTCTTT. Translated, it gives CASAAPGQGNTEAFF.

The rearrangement uses TRBV4-1 and TRBJ2-1, with D perhaps TRBD2 (5 bases). The germline V gene has CDR1 MGHRA and CDR2 YSYEKL. The CDR3 extends over 15 amino acids. V was clipped by 3 bases and J by 4 bases, with 13 bases between them. The CDR3 reads CASSQGRLGYNEQFF. The CDR3 DNA is TGCGCCAGCAGCCAGGGGAGACTGGGTTACAATGAGCAGTTCTTC.

This chain connects TRBV11-2 to TRBJ1-1; 9 bases fit TRBD1. This CDR3 spans 17 amino acids. Trimming removed 1 base from V and 0 bases from J; junction bases left unmatched: 6. Germline loops: CDR1 SGHAT, CDR2 FQNNGV. The CDR3 here is CASSLVQGARVNTEAFF. The CDR3 DNA is TGTGCCAGCAGCTTAGTACAGGGGGCGCGCGTGAACACTGAAGCTTTCTTT.

This chain uses TRBV7-2 with TRBJ2-1, with 7 bases fitting TRBD1. The CDR3 has 15 amino acids. Trimming took 5 bases from V and 1 from J; bases not matched to a gene: 5. Germline assignment: CDR1 SGHTA and CDR2 FQGNSA. The CDR3 nucleotides are TGTGCCAGCAGCCTGGACAGGCTATCCTACAATGAGCAGTTCTTC. Residues: CASSLDRLSYNEQFF.

This clone was observed a single time. The chain links TRBV28 to TRBJ1-5, with D tentatively TRBD1 (6 bases). Per germline, CDR1 MDHEN and CDR2 SYDVKM. The CDR3 length is 14 residues. The germline V and J ends were trimmed by 3 bases and 6 bases, with 12 bases remaining between them. The CDR3 DNA reads TGTGCCAGCAGTTTTAGGCAGGGGCCTCAGCCCCAGCATTTT. Translating it yields CASSFRQGPQPQHF.

The J gene is TRBJ2-2, the V gene TRBV30; 9 positions match TRBD1. CDR3 length: 16 residues. CDR1 is GTSNPN, CDR2 SVGIG, per germline (reference sequence). V trimming: 3 bases; J trimming: 1 base; junction bases outside the gene matches: 6. The CDR3 loop reads CAWRPGDRVNTGELFF. In DNA form, the CDR3 reads TGTGCCTGGAGACCGGGGGACAGGGTGAACACCGGGGAGCTGTTTTTT.

The chain recombines TRBV9 with TRBJ2-7, with TRBD2 as a possible D gene (6 bases). The CDR3 sequence is 14 residues long. V was clipped by 1 base and J by 2 bases, with 10 bases between them. Germline values: CDR1 SGDLS, CDR2 YYNGEE. CDR3 coding DNA: TGTGCCAGCAGCGTACGGGGGACTGCCTACGAGCAGTACTTC. Protein product: CASSVRGTAYEQYF. The variable domain in full, completed from reference TRBV9 and TRBJ2-7, reads DSGVTQTPKHLITATGQRVTLRCSPRSGDLSVYWYQQSLDQGLQFLIQYYNGEERAKGNILERFSAQQFPDLHSELNLSSLELGDSALYFCASSVRGTAYEQYFGPGTRLTVT.

The chain is built from TRBV5-6 and TRBJ2-5; TRBD2 aligns across 7 bases. CDR1 and CDR2 (germline): SGHDT, YYEEEE. The junction had 17 bases not matched to a gene; V was cut back by 4 bases and J by 2 bases. The CDR3 has 18 amino acids. CDR3: CASSPNGWGGPLQETQYF. As DNA, the CDR3 is TGTGCCAGCAGCCCCAACGGATGGGGAGGGCCTCTTCAAGAGACCCAGTACTTC.

The J gene is TRBJ1-1, the V gene TRBV11-2; the match to TRBD1 covers 9 bases. With 4 bases clipped from V and 1 base from J, the junction kept 1 base outside the gene matches. The CDR3 totals 14 residues. Germline CDR1 is SGHAT and CDR2 is FQNNGV. The DNA of the CDR3 is TGTGCCAGCAGCTGGACAGGGGCGAACACTGAAGCTTTCTTT. It encodes CASSWTGANTEAFF.

This chain links TRBV30 with TRBJ2-2; D may be TRBD1 (6 bases). V was pared by 4 bases and J by 3 bases, with 6 bases between. CDR3 length equals 12 residues. The germline V gene encodes CDR1 GTSNPN and CDR2 SVGIG (reference sequence). The CDR3 DNA is TGTGCCTGGAACAGGGACACCGGGGAGCTGTTTTTT. Translation: CAWNRDTGELFF.

The DNA for the CDR3 is TGTGCCAGTAGTTATCAGGGGAACACTGAAGCTTTCTTT. It encodes CASSYQGNTEAFF. The genes are TRBV19 and TRBJ1-1, with D perhaps TRBD1 (5 bases). Trimming took off 5 bases at V and 1 base at J, with 8 bases between the two ends. This CDR3 contains 13 residues. Germline V lookup: CDR1 LNHDA, CDR2 SQIVND (reference sequence).

The V and J genes are TRBV5-1 and TRBJ2-5, with 11 bases lining up with TRBD2. Losses at the gene ends were 2 bases for V and 5 bases for J; bases not matched to a gene: 2. The CDR3 is made up of 14 amino acids. Per germline, CDR1 SGHRS and CDR2 YFSETQ. The CDR3 protein is CASSFTSGSETQYF. The CDR3 DNA reads TGCGCCAGCAGCTTTACTAGCGGGAGCGAGACCCAGTACTTC. Full variable domain (remainder filled in from reference TRBV5-1 and TRBJ2-5): KAGVTQTPRYLIKTRGQQVTLSCSPISGHRSVSWYQQTPGQGLQFLFEYFSETQRNKGNFPGRFSGRQFSNSRSEMNVSTLELGDSALYLCASSFTSGSETQYFGPGTRLLVL.